The 32 T cell receptor beta chains below all came from one sample that was sequenced in a study of early T cells in non-severe SARS-CoV-2 infection. TCRdb ran MiXCR on the 5' RACE reads and lists one entry per CDR3 protein. The sample carries 35,000 to 55,000 distinct CDR3 sequences, about a quarter recorded once. This specimen was whole blood, taken at baseline. These receptors were taken from an adult who was a healthcare worker with PCR-confirmed SARS-CoV-2 infection or an uninfected control (not recorded which).

In DNA form, the CDR3 reads TGTGCCAGCAGTTTGTCCGGGGAGGGTGGAAACACCATATATTTT. It codes for CASSLSGEGGNTIYF. This chain links TRBV12-3 or TRBV12-4 with TRBJ1-3, with D unclear. V lost 3 bases and J 3 bases, leaving 12 bases between the germline ends. The CDR3 covers 15 residues.

The CDR3, as DNA: TGTGCCAGCAGTTGGGGGACCGGGGCTGAAGCTTTCTTT. This encodes CASSWGTGAEAFF. The rearrangement joins TRBV27 to TRBJ1-1, with a tentative D call TRBD1 (5 bases). Germline values: CDR1 MNHEY, CDR2 SMNVEV (reference sequence). Trimming took 4 bases from V and 6 from J, leaving 12 bases between them. The CDR3 is 13 residues long.

The table lists this clonotype with many counts. The rearrangement links TRBV2 to TRBJ1-6; D unclear. This CDR3 region has 15 residues. CDR1 is SNHLY and CDR2 is FYNNEI in the germline V gene. Trimming took off 6 bases at V and 5 bases at J, with 14 bases between the two ends. CDR3 DNA: TGTGCCAGCAGGACCGAACAAGGCAATAATTCACCCCTCCACTTT. Translation: CASRTEQGNNSPLHF.

This clonotype was seen a few times. The chain employs TRBV30 and TRBJ1-3; the D is unclear. The germline V and J ends were trimmed by 1 base and 2 bases, with 3 bases remaining between them. Germline CDR1 and CDR2: GTSNPN and SVGIG (reference sequence). This CDR3 is built from 12 residues. CDR3 in amino acids: CAWSETGNTIYF. CDR3 DNA sequence: TGTGCCTGGAGTGAAACTGGAAACACCATATATTTT.

The gene calls are TRBV6-1 and TRBJ2-2; perhaps TRBD2 as D (6 bases). V was shortened by 8 bases and J by 9 bases, with 16 bases between the two germline ends. The CDR3 runs to 13 residues. Germline V CDR1 and CDR2: MNHNS, SASEGT. The CDR3 loop is CASRERRERELFF. DNA of the CDR3: TGTGCCAGCCGGGAGAGAAGGGAAAGGGAGCTGTTTTTT.

This sequence joins TRBV6-2 or TRBV6-3 and TRBJ1-6; no firm D call. Germline V gene data show CDR1 as MNHEY and CDR2 as SVGEGT. V was trimmed by 2 bases and J by 0 bases, leaving 2 bases between them. This CDR3 comprises 14 residues. CDR3 region: CASSYRSYNSPLHF. The CDR3 DNA follows: TGTGCCAGCAGTTACCGCTCCTATAATTCACCCCTCCACTTT.

This clonotype was seen only a few times. The CDR3 nucleotides read TGTGCCAGCAGCTGGGACGGCTTGAACACTGAAGCTTTCTTT. As protein: CASSWDGLNTEAFF. The genes are TRBV7-8 and TRBJ1-1; TRBD1 might be the D (5 bases). Trimming removed 4 bases at V and 0 bases at J, with 9 bases between. Germline CDR1 is SGHVS and CDR2 is FQNEAQ. The CDR3 has 14 residues.

This clonotype occurred a few times. The V call is TRBV3-1, the J call TRBJ1-6, with a possible D match to TRBD1 (5 bases). Germline-derived CDR1 and CDR2 are LGHDT and YNNKEL (reference sequence). Trimming removed 5 bases from V and 7 bases from J, with 12 bases in between. The length of the CDR3 is 14 residues. The CDR3 spells CASSMGRRNSPLHF. CDR3 in DNA: TGTGCCAGCAGCATGGGACGGCGCAATTCACCCCTCCACTTT.

This chain uses TRBV29-1 with TRBJ2-1, with 8 nucleotides matching TRBD2. This CDR3 is built from 14 residues. V trimming: 4 bases; J trimming: 0 bases; junction bases outside the gene matches: 2. Germline V gene sequence: CDR1 SQVTM, CDR2 ANQGSEA. This CDR3 reads CSVGRGASYNEQFF. CDR3 sequence (DNA): TGCAGCGTTGGGCGGGGGGCCTCCTACAATGAGCAGTTCTTC.

This chain links TRBV12-3 or TRBV12-4 with TRBJ2-7; the D gene could be TRBD1 or TRBD2 (5 bases each). Trimming removed 6 bases from V and 3 bases from J, with 15 bases in between. The CDR3 runs to 14 residues. The CDR3 coding sequence is TGTGCCAGCAGCCGCCGGGACGGATACTACGAGCAGTACTTC. This codes for CASSRRDGYYEQYF.

This clonotype was picked up a small number of times. CDR3 in amino acids: CASSLSGQGPSNQPQHF. CDR3 nucleotide sequence: TGTGCCAGCAGTTTATCCGGACAGGGGCCTAGCAATCAGCCCCAGCATTTT. V gene TRBV6-5 combines with J gene TRBJ1-5; 9 nucleotides match TRBD1. With V trimmed by 4 bases and J by 0 bases, 7 bases remained unmatched. The germline CDR1 and CDR2 sequences are MNHEY and SVGAGI. The CDR3 covers 17 residues.

This sequence joins TRBV4-3 and TRBJ2-2; unclear D gene. This CDR3 has 12 residues. V gave up 5 bases and J gave up 7 bases, with 8 bases separating them. Germline CDR1 LGHNA, CDR2 YSLEER. The CDR3, as DNA: TGCGCCAGCAGCTCAGCAGGCGGGGAGCTGTTTTTT. Translation gives CASSSAGGELFF.

This clonotype was observed a few times. The V call is TRBV19, the J call TRBJ1-2; maybe TRBD1 (5 bases). Trimming pared 5 bases from V and 3 bases from J, leaving 10 bases between. This CDR3 comprises 13 residues. Germline CDR1 LNHDA, CDR2 SQIVND (reference sequence). CDR3 protein: CASSSPTDYGYTF. CDR3 sequence (DNA): TGTGCCAGTAGTTCCCCGACAGACTATGGCTACACCTTC.

This chain uses TRBV25-1 with TRBJ2-6, with a tentative D call TRBD2 (6 bases). Trimming stripped 4 bases from V and 4 bases from J, with 14 bases between. The CDR3 is 16 residues long. CDR1 and CDR2 from the germline V gene are MGHDK and SYGVNS. CDR3 amino acids: CASSGFGAGGANVLTF. The DNA for the CDR3 is TGTGCCAGCAGTGGATTTGGGGCGGGAGGGGCCAACGTCCTGACTTTC.

This clonotype has only a few counts. This chain links TRBV10-3 with TRBJ1-1; no reliable D call. Trimming took off 4 bases at V and 4 bases at J, with 16 bases between the two ends. The CDR3 is 15 residues long. Germline values: CDR1 ENHRY, CDR2 SYGVKD. The CDR3 DNA follows: TGTGCCATCAGTGGGCAGACGGTTGCGGGCACTGAAGCTTTCTTT. Protein sequence: CAISGQTVAGTEAFF.

As regards this clonotype: The junction does not match germline at one end; this may be a read error. This chain uses TRBV10-1 with TRBJ2-1; maybe TRBD2 (7 bases). This CDR3 has 16 residues. The germline CDR1 and CDR2 sequences are WNHNN and SYGVQD (reference sequence). The CDR3 region is CASSESFGGALNEQFF. In DNA, the CDR3 is TGTGCCAGCAGTGAGTCGTTTGGGGGGGCCCTCAATGAGCAGTTCTTC.

This clonotype was detected a few times. The CDR3 nucleotides read TGCGCCAGCAGCCAAGATCGGGAGGGACTAGCGGGGGGCCCACCCACAGATACGCAGTATTTT. It specifies CASSQDREGLAGGPPTDTQYF. V usage is TRBV4-1 and J usage is TRBJ2-3; TRBD2 matches 15 bases. The junction had 12 bases not matched to a gene; V was cut back by 0 bases and J by 2 bases. CDR3 size: 21 residues. Germline V gene lookup returns CDR1 MGHRA and CDR2 YSYEKL.

In nucleotides, the CDR3 is TGTGCCAGCGGGGCTACAGGGATCTACGAGCAGTACTTC. Translating gives CASGATGIYEQYF. This sequence joins TRBV5-6 and TRBJ2-7; the D gene is possibly TRBD1 (6 bases). V gave up 7 bases and J gave up 3 bases, with 14 bases separating them. In germline, CDR1 is SGHDT, CDR2 YYEEEE. CDR3 size: 13 residues.

About this clonotype: An end of the junction differs from the germline gene, which may be a read error. The CDR3 here is CAWDTGQNTEVFF. CDR3 nucleotides: TGTGCCTGGGACACAGGGCAGAACACTGAAGTTTTCTTT. The chain carries TRBV30 and TRBJ1-1, with D possibly being TRBD1 (6 bases). The CDR3 sequence is 13 residues long. Germline loops: CDR1 GTSNPN, CDR2 SVGIG (reference sequence).

V gene TRBV2 combines with J gene TRBJ1-2; D remains ambiguous. The germline V gene encodes CDR1 SNHLY and CDR2 FYNNEI. Deletions cut 2 bases from V and 5 bases from J, with 12 bases between. The CDR3 runs 14 residues. CDR3 sequence (DNA): TGTGCCAGCAGTGAATCGAGGGATCCATATGGCTACACCTTC. Protein: CASSESRDPYGYTF.

The chain employs TRBV7-9 and TRBJ1-6, with D unclear. Germline V gene data show CDR1 as SEHNR and CDR2 as FQNEAQ (reference sequence). The CDR3 contains 13 residues. The V gene lost 3 bases and the J gene lost 9 bases, with 9 bases spanning the gap. Written as DNA, the CDR3 is TGTGCCAGCAGCTTGGCCGGCATTTCACCCCTCCACTTT. It is translated as CASSLAGISPLHF. The full variable domain, rest sourced from reference TRBV7-9 and TRBJ1-6, is DTGVSQNPRHKITKRGQNVTFRCDPISEHNRLYWYRQTLGQGPEFLTYFQNEAQLEKSRLLSDRFSAERPKGSFSTLEIQRTEQGDSAMYLCASSLAGISPLHFGNGTRLTVT.

The V and J genes are TRBV4-3 and TRBJ1-1; D is uncertain. The CDR3 runs 15 residues. V was cut by 0 bases and J by 3 bases, with 11 bases left in between. Germline lookup yields CDR1 LGHNA and CDR2 YSLEER. CDR3 in amino acids: CASSQDGGSDTEAFF. The DNA of the CDR3 is TGCGCCAGCAGCCAAGATGGAGGGAGTGACACTGAAGCTTTCTTT.

The chain uses TRBV7-9 and TRBJ1-1, with 9 nucleotides matching TRBD1. This CDR3 is 15 amino acids long. V gave up 4 bases and J gave up 3 bases; unmatched junction bases: 6. Germline CDR1 and CDR2: SEHNR and FQNEAQ (reference sequence). The CDR3 sequence: CASSYGTGRDTEAFF. Written as DNA, the CDR3 is TGTGCCAGCAGCTACGGGACAGGGAGGGACACTGAAGCTTTCTTT. The complete variable domain, with remaining parts taken from reference TRBV7-9 and TRBJ1-1, reads DTGVSQNPRHKITKRGQNVTFRCDPISEHNRLYWYRQTLGQGPEFLTYFQNEAQLEKSRLLSDRFSAERPKGSFSTLEIQRTEQGDSAMYLCASSYGTGRDTEAFFGQGTRLTVV.

The chain links TRBV2 to TRBJ2-7; D is perhaps TRBD2 (7 bases). The germline CDR1 and CDR2 sequences are SNHLY and FYNNEI. With 4 bases removed from V and 6 bases from J, the gap between germline ends came to 13 bases. CDR3 length: 13 residues. Here the CDR3 reads CASSGFGGREQYF. DNA for the CDR3: TGTGCCAGCAGTGGTTTCGGGGGGCGCGAGCAGTACTTC.

In its sample, this clonotype was seen many times. The V and J genes are TRBV7-9 and TRBJ2-5; 7 bases are shared with TRBD1. Germline V gene data show CDR1 as SEHNR and CDR2 as FQNEAQ (reference sequence). CDR3 length: 15 residues. J gave up 4 bases and V 1 base, and 6 bases lay outside the gene matches. CDR3 protein: CASSLVGRGIETQYF. In DNA form, the CDR3 reads TGTGCCAGCAGCTTAGTTGGCAGGGGGATAGAGACCCAGTACTTC.

This clonotype is medium-sized in the sample. This chain joins TRBV14 and TRBJ2-1; no firm D call. Germline-derived CDR1 and CDR2 are SGHDN and FVKESK. CDR3 length equals 16 residues. V was trimmed by 0 bases and J by 6 bases, leaving 15 bases between them. DNA for the CDR3: TGTGCCAGCAGCCAAGATTTGGGTCCCCCCTCCAATGAGCAGTTCTTC. This sequence encodes CASSQDLGPPSNEQFF.

This clonotype was seen only a few times. This rearrangement joins TRBV29-1 to TRBJ2-7, with D maybe TRBD1 (6 bases). Germline V lookup: CDR1 SQVTM, CDR2 ANQGSEA. V was cut by 1 base and J by 6 bases, with 16 bases left in between. CDR3 size: 14 residues. CDR3 DNA sequence: TGCAGCGTTGAAGGCGGAACAGGGTTAACCGAGCAGTACTTC. It codes for CSVEGGTGLTEQYF.

This clonotype was observed a single time. The chain joins TRBV5-4 to TRBJ1-2; tentative D call: TRBD1 (6 bases). The CDR3 is 14 amino acids. Germline loops: CDR1 SGHNT, CDR2 YYREEE (reference sequence). V dropped 4 bases and J dropped 4 bases, with 14 bases sitting between them. CDR3 residues: CASSPWTEAYGYTF. The CDR3 DNA is TGTGCCAGCAGCCCCTGGACAGAAGCCTATGGCTACACCTTC.

This clonotype has more than one count but fewer than ten. J is TRBJ2-7 and V is TRBV7-8, with unresolved D. V was trimmed by 0 bases and J by 2 bases, leaving 8 bases between them. Germline loops: CDR1 SGHVS, CDR2 FQNEAQ. The CDR3 is 14 amino acids. In DNA, the CDR3 is TGTGCCAGCAGCTTAGCGTCAGGAACCTACGAGCAGTACTTC. As protein: CASSLASGTYEQYF.

This clonotype was recorded many times. J is TRBJ1-1 and V is TRBV6-5, with no clear D. From germline, CDR1 is MNHEY and CDR2 SVGAGI. This CDR3 region has 15 residues. With 2 bases removed from V and 0 bases from J, the gap between germline ends came to 10 bases. The CDR3, as DNA: TGTGCCAGCAGTTACAAATCGATGATGAACACTGAAGCTTTCTTT. This translates into CASSYKSMMNTEAFF.

This clonotype was counted only a few times. The chain couples TRBV6-5 to TRBJ1-6; TRBD1 agrees at 9 bases. The CDR3 runs 15 residues. Germline trimming cut 2 bases from V and 4 bases from J; bases unmatched to any gene: 0. Germline lookup yields CDR1 MNHEY and CDR2 SVGAGI. The DNA for the CDR3 is TGTGCCAGCAGTTACGGACAGGGGTATAATTCACCCCTCCACTTT. Amino acids: CASSYGQGYNSPLHF.

This clonotype was counted between two and nine times. The rearrangement joins TRBV11-2 to TRBJ2-1; D is ambiguous. V lost 5 bases and J 6 bases, leaving 8 bases between the germline ends. Germline CDR1 SGHAT, CDR2 FQNNGV. The CDR3 extends over 12 amino acids. This CDR3 reads CASSMGLNEQFF. The DNA of the CDR3 is TGTGCCAGCAGCATGGGCCTCAATGAGCAGTTCTTC. Full variable domain (outside the CDR3, taken from reference TRBV11-2 and TRBJ2-1): EAGVAQSPRYKIIEKRQSVAFWCNPISGHATLYWYQQILGQGPKLLIQFQNNGVVDDSQLPKDRFSAERLKGVDSTLKIQPAKLEDSAVYLCASSMGLNEQFFGPGTRLTVL.